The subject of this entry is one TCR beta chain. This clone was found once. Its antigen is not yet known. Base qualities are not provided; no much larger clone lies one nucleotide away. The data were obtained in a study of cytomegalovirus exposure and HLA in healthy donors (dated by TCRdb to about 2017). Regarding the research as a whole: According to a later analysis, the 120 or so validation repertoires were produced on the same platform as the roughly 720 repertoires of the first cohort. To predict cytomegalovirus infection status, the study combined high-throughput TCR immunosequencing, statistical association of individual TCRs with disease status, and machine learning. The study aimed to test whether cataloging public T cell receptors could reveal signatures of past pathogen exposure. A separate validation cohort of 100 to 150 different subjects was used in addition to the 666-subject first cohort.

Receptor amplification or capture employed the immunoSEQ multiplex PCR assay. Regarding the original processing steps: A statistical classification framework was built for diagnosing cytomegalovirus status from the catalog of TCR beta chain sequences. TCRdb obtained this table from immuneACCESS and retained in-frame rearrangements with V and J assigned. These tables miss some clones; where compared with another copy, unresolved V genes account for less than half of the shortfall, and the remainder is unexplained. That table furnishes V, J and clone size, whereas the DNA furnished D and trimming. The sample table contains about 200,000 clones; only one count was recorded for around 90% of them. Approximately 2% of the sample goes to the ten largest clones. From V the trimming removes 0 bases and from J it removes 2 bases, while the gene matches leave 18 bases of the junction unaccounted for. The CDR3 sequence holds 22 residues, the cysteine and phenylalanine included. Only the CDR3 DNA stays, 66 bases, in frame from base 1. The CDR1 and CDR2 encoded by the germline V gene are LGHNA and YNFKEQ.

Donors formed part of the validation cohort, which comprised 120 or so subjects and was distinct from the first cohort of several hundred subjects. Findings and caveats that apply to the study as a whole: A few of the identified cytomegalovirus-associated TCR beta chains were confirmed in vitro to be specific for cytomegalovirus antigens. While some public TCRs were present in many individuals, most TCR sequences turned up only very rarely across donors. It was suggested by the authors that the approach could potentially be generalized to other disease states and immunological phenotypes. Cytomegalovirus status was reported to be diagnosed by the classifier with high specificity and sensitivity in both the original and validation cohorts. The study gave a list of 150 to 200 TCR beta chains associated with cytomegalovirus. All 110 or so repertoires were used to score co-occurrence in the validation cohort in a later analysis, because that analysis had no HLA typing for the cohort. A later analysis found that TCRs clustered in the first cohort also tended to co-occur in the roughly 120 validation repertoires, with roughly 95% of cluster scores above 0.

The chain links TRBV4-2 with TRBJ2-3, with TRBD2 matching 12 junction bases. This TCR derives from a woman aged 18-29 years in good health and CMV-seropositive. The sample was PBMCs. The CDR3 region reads CASSQDPNVQGGLAGHTDTQYF. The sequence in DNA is TGTGCCAGCAGCCAAGATCCTAACGTACAGGGAGGACTAGCGGGACACACAGATACGCAGTATTTT.